This T cell receptor (beta chain) was profiled in a study of T cells expressing NK-cell markers. For the study at large: Among eight sequenced donors, seven carried HCMV seropositivity while one was seronegative.

TCRdb re-analyzed the 5' RACE reads; it lists each CDR3 protein once, without DNA. Its table records 400,000 to 450,000 distinct CDR3 sequences. Sequencing was carried out using blood T cells: a sorted CD56 or NKG2C T cell subset, CD4+ or CD8+ T cells, or bulk PBMC T cells (not recorded which). The TCR originated in a woman aged 18-69 years in good health.

CDR3 residues: CASTRIGDEQYF. V gene TRBV5-1 combines with J gene TRBJ2-7; TCRdb names TRBD1, which stays unverified in the absence of DNA. Germline lookup yields CDR1 SGHRS and CDR2 YFSETQ. The CDR3 is 12 amino acids.